This T cell receptor beta chain was sequenced during a study of blood T cells in healthy people across ages. The study, taken as a whole, reports: TCR beta diversity correlated strongly with naive T cell percentage.

For the second PCR, which ran for about 7 to 11 cycles, a sample-barcoded 5' primer and a J-beta primer mix were used. Template switching added a 12-random-nucleotide identifier to every cDNA molecule. Each CDR3 protein is one row after TCRdb ran MiXCR on the 5' RACE reads. The sample has 1,500,000 or so distinct CDR3 sequences, 45% to 70% seen once. The CDR3 is 16 residues long. Trimming removed 3 bases from V and 0 bases from J; junction bases left unmatched: 8. Sample donors were healthy Caucasian individuals that came from Russia, aged roughly 6 to 95. The authors extracted at least 6 micrograms of total RNA per sample. This clonotype has only a few counts. Its cognate antigen is unknown.

The rearrangement links TRBV12-3 or TRBV12-4 to TRBJ2-7; 7 bases fit TRBD2. The TCR was taken from a man in his late teens or twenties in good health. The sequencing sample was made of blood. The CDR3 DNA reads as TGTGCCAGCAGTTTCGCGGGAGCGGACCTCTCCTACGAGCAGTACTTC. Its protein is CASSFAGADLSYEQYF.